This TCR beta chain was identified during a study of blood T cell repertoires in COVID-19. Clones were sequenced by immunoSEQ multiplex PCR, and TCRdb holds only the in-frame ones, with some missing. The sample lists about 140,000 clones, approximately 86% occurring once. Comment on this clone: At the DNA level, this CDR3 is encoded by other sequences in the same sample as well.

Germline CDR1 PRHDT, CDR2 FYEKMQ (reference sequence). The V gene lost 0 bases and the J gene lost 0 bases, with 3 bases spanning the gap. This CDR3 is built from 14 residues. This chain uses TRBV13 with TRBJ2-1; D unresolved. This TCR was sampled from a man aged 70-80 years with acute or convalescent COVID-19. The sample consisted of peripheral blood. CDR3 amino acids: CASSLGSSYNEQFF. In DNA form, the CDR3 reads TGTGCCAGCAGCTTAGGGAGCTCCTACAATGAGCAGTTCTTC.